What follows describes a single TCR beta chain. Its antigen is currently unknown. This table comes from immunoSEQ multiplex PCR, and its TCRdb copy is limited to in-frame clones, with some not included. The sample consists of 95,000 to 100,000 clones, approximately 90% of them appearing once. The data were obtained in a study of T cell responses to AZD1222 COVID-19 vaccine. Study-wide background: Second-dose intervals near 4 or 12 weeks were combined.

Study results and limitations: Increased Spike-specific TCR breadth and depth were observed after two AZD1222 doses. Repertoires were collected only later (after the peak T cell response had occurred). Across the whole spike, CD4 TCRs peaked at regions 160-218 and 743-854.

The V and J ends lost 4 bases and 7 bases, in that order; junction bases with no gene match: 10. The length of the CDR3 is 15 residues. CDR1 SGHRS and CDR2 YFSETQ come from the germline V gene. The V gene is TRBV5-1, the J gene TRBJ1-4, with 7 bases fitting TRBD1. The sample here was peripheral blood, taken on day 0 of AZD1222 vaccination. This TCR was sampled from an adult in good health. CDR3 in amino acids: CASSPYTGAVEKLFF. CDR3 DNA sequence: TGCGCCAGCAGCCCTTATACAGGGGCGGTTGAAAAACTGTTTTTT.